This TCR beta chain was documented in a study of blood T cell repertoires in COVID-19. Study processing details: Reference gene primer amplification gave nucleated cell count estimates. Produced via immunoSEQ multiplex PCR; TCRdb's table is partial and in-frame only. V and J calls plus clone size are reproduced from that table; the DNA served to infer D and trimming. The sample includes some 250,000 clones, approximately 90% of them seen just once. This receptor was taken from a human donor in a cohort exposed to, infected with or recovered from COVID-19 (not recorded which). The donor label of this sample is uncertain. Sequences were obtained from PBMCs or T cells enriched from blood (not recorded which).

The CDR3 sequence: CASRTGYNEQFF. CDR3 sequence (DNA): TGTGCCAGCAGAACCGGTTACAATGAGCAGTTCTTC. The rearrangement joins TRBV5-6 to TRBJ2-1; D call uncertain. Germline V gene lookup returns CDR1 SGHDT and CDR2 YYEEEE. The V end was cut by 5 bases, the J end by 4 bases, with 7 bases between. This CDR3 contains 12 residues.